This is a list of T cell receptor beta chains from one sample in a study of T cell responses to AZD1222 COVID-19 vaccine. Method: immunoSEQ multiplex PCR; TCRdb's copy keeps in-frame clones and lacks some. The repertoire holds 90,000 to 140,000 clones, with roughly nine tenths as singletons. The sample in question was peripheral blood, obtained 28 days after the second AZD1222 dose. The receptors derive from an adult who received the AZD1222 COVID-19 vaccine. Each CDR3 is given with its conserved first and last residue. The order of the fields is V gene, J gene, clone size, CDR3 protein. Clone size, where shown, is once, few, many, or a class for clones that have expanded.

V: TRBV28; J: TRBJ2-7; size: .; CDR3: CASSLLAGGKQYF
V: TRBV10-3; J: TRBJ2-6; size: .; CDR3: CAISEPARANVLTF
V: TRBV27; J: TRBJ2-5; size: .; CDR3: CASSFRRPNIQETQYF
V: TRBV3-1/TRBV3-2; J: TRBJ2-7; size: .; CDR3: CASSQVGGLEQYF
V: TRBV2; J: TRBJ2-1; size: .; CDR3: CASRESGIQRSYNEQFF
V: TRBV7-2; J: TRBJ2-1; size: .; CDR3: CASSPFGSGSSSYNEQFF
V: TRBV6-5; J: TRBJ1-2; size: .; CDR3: CASMSTGSDYGYTF
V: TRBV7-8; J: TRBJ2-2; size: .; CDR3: CASSLGRTSGRATAGELFF
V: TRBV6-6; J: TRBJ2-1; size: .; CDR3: CASSWASGNNEQFF
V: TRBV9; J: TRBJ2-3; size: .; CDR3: CASSVGDTDTQYF
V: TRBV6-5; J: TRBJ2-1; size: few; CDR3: CASSLISRRGEQFF
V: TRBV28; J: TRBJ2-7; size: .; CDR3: CASSLDRAKNYEQYF
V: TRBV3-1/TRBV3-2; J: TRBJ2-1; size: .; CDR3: CASSQPSGTKEQFF
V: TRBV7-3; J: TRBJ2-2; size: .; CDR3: CASSLGHLRNTGELFF
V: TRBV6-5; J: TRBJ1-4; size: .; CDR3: CASNSGTGREKLFF